The entry below gives a single T cell receptor (beta chain) sequence along with its context. The sample originates from a study of blood T cell repertoires in COVID-19. On the study more broadly: The United States, Italy and Spain provided the acute and convalescent COVID-19 samples. PBMCs, B-cell-depleted T cells, or T cells were the source of the cDNA or gDNA that made up the material.

Authors' data handling: Reference gene primers were amplified, and this amplification served to estimate nucleated cell counts. Method: immunoSEQ multiplex PCR; TCRdb's copy keeps in-frame clones and lacks some. V and J calls and clone size come straight from that table; D and trimming were deduced from the DNA. The sample holds around 160,000 clones, around nine tenths seen once. V lost 2 bases, J lost 5 bases, and 4 bases stayed unmatched. Per the germline V gene, CDR1 is SGHRS and CDR2 is YFSETQ. The CDR3 contains 14 residues. Material for sequencing was peripheral blood. V gene TRBV5-1 combines with J gene TRBJ2-4; the match to TRBD1 covers 7 bases. The clonotype was recovered from a human donor in a cohort sampled during active COVID-19. The CDR3 is CASSFRDRQNIQYF. In nucleotides, the CDR3 is TGCGCCAGCAGCTTCCGGGACAGACAAAACATTCAGTACTTC. The entire variable domain, with the rest obtained from reference TRBV5-1 and TRBJ2-4, is as follows: KAGVTQTPRYLIKTRGQQVTLSCSPISGHRSVSWYQQTPGQGLQFLFEYFSETQRNKGNFPGRFSGRQFSNSRSEMNVSTLELGDSALYLCASSFRDRQNIQYFGAGTRLSVL.